These 27 T cell receptor beta chains originate from one sample sequenced in a study of T cell responses to AZD1222 COVID-19 vaccine. Clones were read by immunoSEQ multiplex PCR, and TCRdb kept only the in-frame ones, dropping some. The sample includes some 120,000 clones, approximately 84% of them seen just once. The input for sequencing was peripheral blood, taken on day 0 of AZD1222 vaccination. The receptors originated from an adult in good health.

The V gene is TRBV6-5, the J gene TRBJ1-1; D possibly corresponds to TRBD1 (5 bases). The germline CDR1 and CDR2 sequences are MNHEY and SVGAGI. The CDR3 is 13 residues long. V lost 11 bases and J lost 10, with 23 bases in between. The CDR3 region is CASSGPGGKGAFF. CDR3 in DNA: TGTGCCTCAAGCGGCCCCGGGGGAAAAGGAGCTTTCTTT.

The V call is TRBV18, the J call TRBJ2-5; 7 nucleotides line up with TRBD2. This CDR3 has 14 amino acids. CDR1 is KGHSH, CDR2 LQKENI, per germline. V dropped 3 bases and J dropped 5; count of bases not matched to a gene: 6. The CDR3 bases are TGTGCCAGCTCACCGCAAGCGGGGCGGGAGACCCAGTACTTC. Amino acids: CASSPQAGRETQYF. The full variable domain, completed using reference TRBV18 and TRBJ2-5, is NAGVMQNPRHLVRRRGQEARLRCSPMKGHSHVYWYRQLPEEGLKFMVYLQKENIIDESGMPKERFSAEFPKEGPSILRIQQVVRGDSAAYFCASSPQAGRETQYFGPGTRLLVL.

This clone was counted between two and nine times. The gene calls are TRBV19 and TRBJ1-5; D gene unclear. The CDR3 is 13 residues long. The germline V gene has CDR1 LNHDA and CDR2 SQIVND (reference sequence). V dropped 0 bases and J dropped 7 bases, with 7 bases sitting between them. The CDR3 here is CASSIDGGQPQHF. CDR3 DNA: TGTGCCAGTAGTATAGATGGCGGGCAGCCCCAGCATTTT.

The chain recombines TRBV12-3 or TRBV12-4 with TRBJ1-5; maybe TRBD1 (5 bases). V lost 5 bases, J lost 7 bases, and 12 bases lay in between. CDR3 length equals 13 residues. This chain's CDR3 is CASSLRGVQPQHF. The CDR3 DNA sequence: TGTGCCAGCAGTCTCCGGGGGGTGCAGCCCCAGCATTTT.

The CDR3 spells CASSATAHTDTQYF. The CDR3 DNA follows: TGTGCCAGCAGCGCGACCGCCCACACAGATACGCAGTATTTT. This chain joins TRBV9 and TRBJ2-3; no clear D. The CDR3 is made up of 14 amino acids. The germline gives CDR1 SGDLS, CDR2 YYNGEE. Trimming stripped 3 bases from V and 2 bases from J, with 10 bases between.

This clone was recorded once. The chain couples TRBV18 to TRBJ1-2, with 8 bases lining up with TRBD1. From germline, CDR1 is KGHSH and CDR2 LQKENI. CDR3 length: 13 amino acids. Germline trimming cut 6 bases from V and 6 bases from J; bases unmatched to any gene: 6. The chain's CDR3 is CASSGGQGHGYTF. As DNA, the CDR3 is TGTGCCAGCTCTGGAGGACAGGGCCATGGCTACACCTTC.

As DNA, the CDR3 is TGTGCCAGCAGTCATCTGGTAGGCTACGAGCAGTACTTC. It specifies CASSHLVGYEQYF. The V gene is TRBV6-5, the J gene TRBJ2-7; the D is unclear. The CDR3 runs to 13 residues. Germline V gene lookup returns CDR1 MNHEY and CDR2 SVGAGI. V was cut by 5 bases and J by 3 bases, with 11 bases left in between.

This clone was counted between two and nine times. This chain uses TRBV11-2 with TRBJ1-1; tentative D call: TRBD1 (6 bases). V was pared by 5 bases and J by 10 bases, with 14 bases between. The CDR3 loop spans 12 amino acids. CDR1 is SGHAT, CDR2 FQNNGV, per germline. Written as DNA, the CDR3 is TGTGCCAGCAGCAACACAGGGCCCGGAGCTTTCTTT. It yields the protein CASSNTGPGAFF.

Here the CDR3 reads CASIGDIQHSGNTIYF. CDR3 DNA: TGTGCCAGCATCGGGGACATACAGCACTCTGGAAACACCATATATTTT. This chain joins TRBV7-2 and TRBJ1-3; D is perhaps TRBD1 (6 bases). The CDR3 has 16 residues. Per germline, CDR1 SGHTA and CDR2 FQGNSA. V shed 7 bases and J shed 0 bases, with 16 bases lying between them.

This chain connects TRBV5-1 to TRBJ1-5; TRBD1 is a possible D gene (6 bases). CDR3 size: 13 residues. Trimming removed 5 bases at V and 4 bases at J, with 10 bases between. Germline loops: CDR1 SGHRS, CDR2 YFSETQ. CDR3 protein: CASRGGPNQPQHF. CDR3 nucleotides: TGCGCCAGCAGAGGGGGGCCGAATCAGCCCCAGCATTTT.

The chain is built from TRBV19 and TRBJ2-7; 11 bases line up with TRBD2. The CDR3 runs 17 residues. Trimming at V came to 7 bases and at J to 6 bases, leaving 17 bases not matched to a gene. CDR1 and CDR2 from the germline V gene are LNHDA and SQIVND (reference sequence). The CDR3 DNA sequence: TGTGCCAGTACCTCAACGGGGCTAGCGGGGGGCCTCGGCGAGCAGTACTTC. This encodes CASTSTGLAGGLGEQYF.

The chain recombines TRBV19 with TRBJ2-2; D tentatively fits TRBD1 or TRBD2 (6 bases each). With 3 bases removed from V and 6 bases from J, the gap between germline ends came to 8 bases. The CDR3 extends over 13 amino acids. The germline gives CDR1 LNHDA, CDR2 SQIVND (reference sequence). CDR3 bases: TGTGCCAGTAGTATTCGGGGGCCCGGGGAGCTGTTTTTT. Protein: CASSIRGPGELFF.

The rearrangement uses TRBV7-9 and TRBJ1-5, with D perhaps matching TRBD1 (6 bases). CDR1 SEHNR and CDR2 FQNEAQ come from the germline V gene (reference sequence). The length of the CDR3 is 14 residues. Trimming pared 5 bases from V and 3 bases from J, leaving 11 bases between. The CDR3 DNA reads as TGTGCCAGCAGCGTTACAGGGTCCAATCAGCCCCAGCATTTT. This translates into CASSVTGSNQPQHF.

There are many counts of this clone. The chain couples TRBV10-3 to TRBJ2-7, with D unclear. This CDR3 contains 13 residues. Per germline, CDR1 ENHRY and CDR2 SYGVKD. V lost 0 bases and J 2 bases, leaving 5 bases between the germline ends. The CDR3 sequence is CAISESTAYEQYF. The CDR3 bases are TGTGCCATCAGTGAGTCAACGGCCTACGAGCAGTACTTC.

The chain uses TRBV14 and TRBJ2-7; no reliable D call. CDR3 length: 12 amino acids. Per germline, CDR1 SGHDN and CDR2 FVKESK. With 0 bases removed from V and 7 bases from J, the gap between germline ends came to 7 bases. Here the CDR3 DNA reads TGTGCCAGCAGCCAAGATCTTCTTGAGCAGTACTTC. Amino acids: CASSQDLLEQYF.

The chain employs TRBV6-5 and TRBJ2-1; 9 bases are a match to TRBD1. The trim removed 6 bases at V and 10 bases at J, leaving 4 bases unmatched. Germline-derived CDR1 and CDR2 are MNHEY and SVGAGI. The CDR3 is 12 amino acids. The CDR3 reads CASREGQGEQFF. As DNA, the CDR3 is TGTGCCAGCAGAGAGGGACAGGGAGAGCAGTTCTTC.

This clone has just one count. The rearrangement links TRBV3-1 (or the pseudogene TRBV3-2) to TRBJ1-4, with 8 bases that match TRBD1. Unmatched junction bases numbered 3, after V lost 1 base and J lost 11 bases. The CDR3 runs 13 residues. Germline-derived CDR1 and CDR2 are LGHDT and YNNKEL (reference sequence). In DNA, the CDR3 is TGTGCCAGCAGCCAAGCGAACAGGGGGAAACTGTTTTTT. As protein: CASSQANRGKLFF.

The V call is TRBV6-2 or TRBV6-3, the J call TRBJ1-2; maybe TRBD1 (6 bases). The CDR3 extends over 13 amino acids. Germline V gives CDR1 MNHEY, CDR2 SVGEGT. V lost 0 bases to trimming and J lost 7 bases, with 9 bases between them. The CDR3 spells CASSYSWGPGYTF. The CDR3 nucleotides are TGTGCCAGCAGTTACTCGTGGGGGCCTGGCTACACCTTC.

The chain recombines TRBV28 with TRBJ2-1; D not certain. Trimming removed 4 bases at V and 10 bases at J, with 20 bases between. The CDR3 runs to 15 residues. Germline CDR1 MDHEN, CDR2 SYDVKM. CDR3 sequence reads: CASSSPGSGLYEQFF. The CDR3 DNA reads as TGTGCCAGCAGTTCCCCGGGCTCCGGCCTGTACGAGCAGTTCTTC.

The CDR3 protein is CASSRNPHDGKNIQYF. The CDR3 nucleotides read TGTGCCAGCAGTCGAAACCCTCACGACGGGAAAAACATTCAGTACTTC. The V gene is TRBV6-6, the J gene TRBJ2-4; D is unresolved. The V gene's germline CDR1 is MNHNY and CDR2 SVGAGI (reference sequence). The ends were cut back, 5 bases at V and 4 bases at J, with 18 bases in the middle. This CDR3 comprises 16 residues.

This rearrangement joins TRBV28 to TRBJ2-5; no definite D call. This CDR3 has 14 residues. Germline lookup yields CDR1 MDHEN and CDR2 SYDVKM. With 5 bases removed from V and 5 bases from J, the gap between germline ends came to 15 bases. For the CDR3, the DNA is TGTGCCAGCAGTCCATCCGGGTTGTTGGAGACCCAGTACTTC. This sequence encodes CASSPSGLLETQYF.

The chain employs TRBV10-3 and TRBJ2-3; 14 positions match TRBD2. V lost 5 bases and J lost 10; bases outside the gene matches: 8. The CDR3 is made up of 15 amino acids. CDR1 is ENHRY, CDR2 SYGVKD, per germline. Here the CDR3 reads CAISSGTSGSRAQYF. The DNA for the CDR3 is TGTGCCATCAGTTCCGGGACTAGCGGGAGCCGGGCGCAGTATTTT.

The chain has TRBV7-3 and TRBJ2-5; weak D call: TRBD1 (6 bases). The germline CDR1 and CDR2 sequences are SGHTA and FQGTGA. V was trimmed by 5 bases and J by 5 bases, leaving 15 bases between them. The CDR3 runs to 14 residues. The CDR3 DNA reads TGTGCCAGCAGCCCCACAGGGAGTGCGGAGACCCAGTACTTC. Translating it yields CASSPTGSAETQYF.

The gene calls are TRBV7-2 and TRBJ1-2; D is uncertain. The CDR3 spans 12 residues. V dropped 5 bases and J dropped 5 bases, with 9 bases sitting between them. CDR1 and CDR2 from the germline V gene are SGHTA and FQGNSA. The CDR3 nucleotides are TGTGCCAGCAGCCCAGAGCAATATGGCTACACCTTC. It codes for CASSPEQYGYTF.

The chain carries TRBV10-3 and TRBJ1-2, with a possible D match to TRBD1 (6 bases). The V gene lost 5 bases and the J gene lost 3 bases, with 10 bases spanning the gap. Germline values: CDR1 ENHRY, CDR2 SYGVKD. This CDR3 is built from 13 residues. The CDR3 loop reads CAISSTGDYGYTF. DNA of the CDR3: TGTGCCATCAGTTCGACAGGCGACTATGGCTACACCTTC.

The J gene is TRBJ1-2, the V gene TRBV5-1; TRBD1 matches 7 bases. CDR3 length equals 14 residues. Germline V gene data show CDR1 as SGHRS and CDR2 as YFSETQ. V shed 0 bases and J 7 bases; nucleotides not matched to a gene: 6. The CDR3 spells CASSLGQGHGGYTF. The CDR3 DNA follows: TGCGCCAGCAGCTTGGGACAGGGTCATGGTGGCTACACCTTC.

The rearrangement uses TRBV2 and TRBJ2-1; a possible D gene is TRBD2 (7 bases). The ends were cut back, 4 bases at V and 6 bases at J, with 13 bases in the middle. There are 14 residues in the CDR3. Germline V lookup: CDR1 SNHLY, CDR2 FYNNEI. CDR3 amino acids: CASSGTRQVNEQFF. CDR3 sequence (DNA): TGTGCCAGCAGTGGGACTAGACAGGTCAATGAGCAGTTCTTC.